The present T cell receptor beta chain was sequenced within a study of blood T cells in healthy people across ages. Primed by a sample-barcoded 5' primer and a J-beta primer mix, a second PCR proceeded for about 6 to 12 cycles. TCRdb ran MiXCR on the 5' RACE reads and lists one entry per CDR3 protein. The data show around 650,000 distinct CDR3 sequences, about 30% seen once. CDR1 is DFQATT and CDR2 is SNEGSKA in the germline V gene (reference sequence). V was pared by 1 base and J by 5 bases, with 9 bases between. This CDR3 comprises 13 residues. The origin of this receptor is a woman of 80 years or more in good health. The source material was blood. V gene TRBV20-1 combines with J gene TRBJ2-1; D call uncertain. The DNA for the CDR3 is TGCAGTGCTAGAGGGGCCGACCACAATGAGCAGTTCTTC. This codes for CSARGADHNEQFF.